What follows describes a single T cell receptor beta chain. The donors were in the approximately 120-subject validation cohort; that cohort was separate from the roughly 620-subject first cohort. TCRdb's copy holds only in-frame clones and misses some; the assay was immunoSEQ multiplex PCR. Of about 120,000 clones in the sample, over 75% were seen once. The sample belongs to a study of cytomegalovirus exposure and HLA in healthy donors. The CDR3 consists of 16 residues. Trimming removed 2 bases from V and 4 bases from J; junction bases left unmatched: 7. Per germline, CDR1 SGHVS and CDR2 FQNEAQ. This receptor was obtained from a woman in her twenties or thirties in good health and CMV-seronegative. Specimen: PBMCs. The chain recombines TRBV7-8 with TRBJ2-3; 9 positions agree with TRBD2. Here the CDR3 reads CASSLWEAGGADTQYF. In DNA, the CDR3 is TGTGCCAGCAGCTTATGGGAAGCGGGGGGCGCAGATACGCAGTATTTT. Combining the CDR3 with reference TRBV7-8 and TRBJ2-3 gives the whole variable domain GAGVSQSPRYKVAKRGQDVALRCDPISGHVSLFWYQQALGQGPEFLTYFQNEAQLDKSGLPSDRFFAERPEGSVSTLKIQRTQQEDSAVYLCASSLWEAGGADTQYFGPGTRLTVL.